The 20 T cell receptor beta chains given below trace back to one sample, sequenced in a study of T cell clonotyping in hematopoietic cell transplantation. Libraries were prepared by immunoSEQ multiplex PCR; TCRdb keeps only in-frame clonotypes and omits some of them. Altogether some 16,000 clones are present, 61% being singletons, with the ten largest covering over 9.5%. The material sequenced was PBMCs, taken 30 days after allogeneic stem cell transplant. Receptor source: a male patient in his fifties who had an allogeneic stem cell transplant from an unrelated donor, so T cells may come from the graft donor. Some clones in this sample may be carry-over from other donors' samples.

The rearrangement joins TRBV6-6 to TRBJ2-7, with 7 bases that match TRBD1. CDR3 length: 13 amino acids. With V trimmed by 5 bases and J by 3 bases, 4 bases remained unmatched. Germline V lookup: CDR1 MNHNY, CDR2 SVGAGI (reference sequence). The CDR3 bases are TGTGCCAGCAGTCCGCAGGGGGTCTACGAGCAGTACTTC. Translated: CASSPQGVYEQYF.

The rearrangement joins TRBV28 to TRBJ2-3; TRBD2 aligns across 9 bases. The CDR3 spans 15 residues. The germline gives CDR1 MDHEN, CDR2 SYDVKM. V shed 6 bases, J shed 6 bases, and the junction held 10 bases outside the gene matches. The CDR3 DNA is TGTGCCAGCAGGGATATAGCGGGGGCGGGGGATACGCAGTATTTT. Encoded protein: CASRDIAGAGDTQYF.

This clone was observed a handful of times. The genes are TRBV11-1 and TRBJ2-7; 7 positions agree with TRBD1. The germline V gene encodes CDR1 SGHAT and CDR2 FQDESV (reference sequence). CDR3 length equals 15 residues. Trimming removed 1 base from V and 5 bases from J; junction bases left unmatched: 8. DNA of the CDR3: TGTGCCAGCAGCTTAGAGCCAGGGGGAATCCACGAGCAGTACTTC. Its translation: CASSLEPGGIHEQYF.

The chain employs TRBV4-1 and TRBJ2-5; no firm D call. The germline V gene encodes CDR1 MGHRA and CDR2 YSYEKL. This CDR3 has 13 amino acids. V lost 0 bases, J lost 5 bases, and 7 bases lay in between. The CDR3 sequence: CASSQDGGETQYF. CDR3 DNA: TGCGCCAGCAGCCAAGACGGTGGGGAGACCCAGTACTTC.

The CDR3 region has the DNA TGTGCCATCTCGGTACAGGGAGCGAACACCGGGGAGCTGTTTTTT. As protein: CAISVQGANTGELFF. The rearrangement uses TRBV10-3 and TRBJ2-2; tentatively, D is TRBD1 (6 bases). The V gene lost 8 bases and the J gene lost 0 bases, with 13 bases spanning the gap. The CDR3 covers 15 residues. Per the germline V gene, CDR1 is ENHRY and CDR2 is SYGVKD.

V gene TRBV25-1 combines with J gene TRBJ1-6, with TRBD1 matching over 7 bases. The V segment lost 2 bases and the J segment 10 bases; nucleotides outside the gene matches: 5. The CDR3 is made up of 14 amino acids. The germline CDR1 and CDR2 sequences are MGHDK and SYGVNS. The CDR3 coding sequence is TGTGCCAGCAGTGAACCGACAGGGCTCTCACCCCTCCACTTT. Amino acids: CASSEPTGLSPLHF. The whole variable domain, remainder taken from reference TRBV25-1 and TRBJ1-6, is EADIYQTPRYLVIGTGKKITLECSQTMGHDKMYWYQQDPGMELHLIHYSYGVNSTEKGDLSSESTVSRIRTEHFPLTLESARPSHTSQYLCASSEPTGLSPLHFGNGTRLTVT.

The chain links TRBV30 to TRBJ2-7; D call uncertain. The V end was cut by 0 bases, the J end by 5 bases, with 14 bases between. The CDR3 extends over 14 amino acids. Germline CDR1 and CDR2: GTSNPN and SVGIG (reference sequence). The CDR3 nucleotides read TGTGCCTGGAGTGTACCCTTAAAGGGCCACGAGCAGTACTTC. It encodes CAWSVPLKGHEQYF. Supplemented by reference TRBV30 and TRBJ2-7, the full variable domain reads SQTIHQWPATLVQPVGSPLSLECTVEGTSNPNLYWYRQAAGRGLQLLFYSVGIGQISSEVPQNLSASRPQDRQFILSSKKLLLSDSGFYLCAWSVPLKGHEQYFGPGTRLTVT.

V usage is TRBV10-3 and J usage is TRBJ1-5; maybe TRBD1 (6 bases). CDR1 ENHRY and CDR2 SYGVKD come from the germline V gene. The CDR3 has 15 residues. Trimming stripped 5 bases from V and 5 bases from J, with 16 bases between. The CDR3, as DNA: TGTGCCATCAGTTCGGCGGACAGAAAGGATCAGCCCCAGCATTTT. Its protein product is CAISSADRKDQPQHF.

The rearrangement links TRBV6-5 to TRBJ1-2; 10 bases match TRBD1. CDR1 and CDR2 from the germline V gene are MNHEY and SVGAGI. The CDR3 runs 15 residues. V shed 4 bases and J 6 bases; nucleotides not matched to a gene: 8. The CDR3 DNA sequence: TGTGCCAGCAGTTCAGGGGGACAGGGGTTAGATGGCTACACCTTC. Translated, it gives CASSSGGQGLDGYTF.

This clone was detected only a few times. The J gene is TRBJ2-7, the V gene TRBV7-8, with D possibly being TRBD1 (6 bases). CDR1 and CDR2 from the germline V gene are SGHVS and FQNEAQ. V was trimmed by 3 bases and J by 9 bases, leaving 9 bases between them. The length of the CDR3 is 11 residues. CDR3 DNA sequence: TGTGCCAGCAGCTTCGACAGGCTGCAGTACTTC. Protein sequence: CASSFDRLQYF.

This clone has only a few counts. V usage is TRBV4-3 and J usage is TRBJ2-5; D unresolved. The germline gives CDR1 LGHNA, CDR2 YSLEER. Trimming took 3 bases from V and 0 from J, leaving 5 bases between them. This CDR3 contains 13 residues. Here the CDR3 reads CASSHDNQETQYF. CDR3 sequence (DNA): TGCGCCAGCAGCCATGACAACCAAGAGACCCAGTACTTC.

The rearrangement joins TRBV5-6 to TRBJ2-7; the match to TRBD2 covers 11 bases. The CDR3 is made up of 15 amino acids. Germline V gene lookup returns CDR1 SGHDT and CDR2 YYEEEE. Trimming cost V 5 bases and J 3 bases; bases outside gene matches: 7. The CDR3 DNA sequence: TGTGCCAGCAGTTATGGACTAGCGGGTAACTACGAGCAGTACTTC. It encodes CASSYGLAGNYEQYF.

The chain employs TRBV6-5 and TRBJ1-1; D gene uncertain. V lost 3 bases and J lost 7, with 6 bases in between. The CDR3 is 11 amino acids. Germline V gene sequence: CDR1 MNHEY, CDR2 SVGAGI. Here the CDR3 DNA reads TGTGCCAGCAGTTATGGAAATGAAGCTTTCTTT. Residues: CASSYGNEAFF.

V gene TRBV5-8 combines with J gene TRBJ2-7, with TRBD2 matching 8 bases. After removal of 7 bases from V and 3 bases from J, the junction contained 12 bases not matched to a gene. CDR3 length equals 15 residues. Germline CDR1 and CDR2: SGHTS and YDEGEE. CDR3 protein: CASPLGSGGSYEQYF. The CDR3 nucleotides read TGTGCCAGCCCTTTAGGCAGCGGGGGCAGCTACGAGCAGTACTTC.

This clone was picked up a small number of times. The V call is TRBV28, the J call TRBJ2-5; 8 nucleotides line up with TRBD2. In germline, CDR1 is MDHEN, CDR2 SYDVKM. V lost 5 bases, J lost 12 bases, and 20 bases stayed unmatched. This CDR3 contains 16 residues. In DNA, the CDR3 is TGTGCCAGCAGTCGAACCTTCGGGACTAGGACAGAAGGGGAGTACTTC. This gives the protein CASSRTFGTRTEGEYF.

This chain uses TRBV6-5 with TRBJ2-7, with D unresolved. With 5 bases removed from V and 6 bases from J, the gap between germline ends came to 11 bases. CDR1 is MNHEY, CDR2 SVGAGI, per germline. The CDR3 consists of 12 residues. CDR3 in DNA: TGTGCCAGCAGTCCAGACATCATCGAGCAGTACTTC. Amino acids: CASSPDIIEQYF.

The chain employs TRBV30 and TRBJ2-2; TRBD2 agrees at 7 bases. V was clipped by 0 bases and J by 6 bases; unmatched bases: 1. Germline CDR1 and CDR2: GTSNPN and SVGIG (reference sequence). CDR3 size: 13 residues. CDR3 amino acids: CAWSVREAGELFF. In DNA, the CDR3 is TGTGCCTGGAGTGTACGGGAGGCCGGGGAGCTGTTTTTT. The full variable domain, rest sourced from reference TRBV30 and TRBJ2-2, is SQTIHQWPATLVQPVGSPLSLECTVEGTSNPNLYWYRQAAGRGLQLLFYSVGIGQISSEVPQNLSASRPQDRQFILSSKKLLLSDSGFYLCAWSVREAGELFFGEGSRLTVL.

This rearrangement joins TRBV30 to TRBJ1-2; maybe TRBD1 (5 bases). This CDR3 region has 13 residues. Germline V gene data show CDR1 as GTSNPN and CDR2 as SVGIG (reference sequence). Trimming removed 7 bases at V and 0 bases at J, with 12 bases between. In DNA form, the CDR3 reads TGTGCCTTGATGACAGCATCTAACTATGGCTACACCTTC. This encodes CALMTASNYGYTF. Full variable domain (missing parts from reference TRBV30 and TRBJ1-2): SQTIHQWPATLVQPVGSPLSLECTVEGTSNPNLYWYRQAAGRGLQLLFYSVGIGQISSEVPQNLSASRPQDRQFILSSKKLLLSDSGFYLCALMTASNYGYTFGSGTRLTVV.

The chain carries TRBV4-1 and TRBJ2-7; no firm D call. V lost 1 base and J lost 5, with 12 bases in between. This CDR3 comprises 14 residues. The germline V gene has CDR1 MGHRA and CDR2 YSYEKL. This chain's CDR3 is CASSQVSRSNEQYF. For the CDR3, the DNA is TGCGCCAGCAGCCAAGTCAGCAGGTCTAACGAGCAGTACTTC.

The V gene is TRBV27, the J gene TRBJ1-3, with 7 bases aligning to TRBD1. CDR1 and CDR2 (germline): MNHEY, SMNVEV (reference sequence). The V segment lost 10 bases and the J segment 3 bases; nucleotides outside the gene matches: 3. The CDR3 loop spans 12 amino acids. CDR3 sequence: CANGTDGNTIYF. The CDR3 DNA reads TGTGCCAACGGGACAGATGGAAACACCATATATTTT.